These 31 T cell receptor beta chains originate from one sample sequenced in a study of blood T cell repertoires in COVID-19. Clones were read by immunoSEQ multiplex PCR, and TCRdb kept only the in-frame ones, dropping some. The sample yields tens of thousands of clones, 86% seen once. Sequenced sample: peripheral blood. The origin of the receptors is a man in his fifties with acute or convalescent COVID-19.

The chain joins TRBV20-1 to TRBJ2-3, with 10 bases identical to TRBD2. CDR1 is DFQATT, CDR2 SNEGSKA, per germline (reference sequence). The CDR3 extends over 15 amino acids. Losses at the gene ends were 3 bases for V and 5 bases for J; bases not matched to a gene: 8. The CDR3 spells CSASPSGSGLDTQYF. The DNA for the CDR3 is TGCAGTGCTAGTCCTAGCGGGAGTGGTCTAGATACGCAGTATTTT.

The chain recombines TRBV25-1 with TRBJ1-5, with D possibly matching TRBD1 (5 bases). The CDR3 has 12 amino acids. V lost 7 bases to trimming and J lost 4 bases, with 8 bases between them. Germline CDR1 reads MGHDK; CDR2 reads SYGVNS. In nucleotides, the CDR3 is TGTGCCAGCACATCAGGGAATCAGCCCCAGCATTTT. Its translation: CASTSGNQPQHF.

This chain links TRBV28 with TRBJ1-2, with D unresolved. Trimming shortened V by 6 bases and J by 4 bases, and 9 bases separated the two germline ends. The CDR3 is made up of 12 amino acids. Germline V gene lookup returns CDR1 MDHEN and CDR2 SYDVKM. CDR3 sequence reads: CASSARVYGYTF. DNA for the CDR3: TGTGCCAGCAGCGCGCGGGTCTATGGCTACACCTTC.

The V call is TRBV13, the J call TRBJ2-7; D gene ambiguous. The length of the CDR3 is 14 residues. With 0 bases removed from V and 2 bases from J, the gap between germline ends came to 8 bases. Germline V gene sequence: CDR1 PRHDT, CDR2 FYEKMQ (reference sequence). CDR3 region: CASSLGLLPYEQYF. The CDR3, as DNA: TGTGCCAGCAGCTTAGGTTTACTTCCCTACGAGCAGTACTTC.

J is TRBJ2-2 and V is TRBV6-5; 11 nucleotides match TRBD2. The CDR3 loop spans 15 amino acids. Germline loops: CDR1 MNHEY, CDR2 SVGAGI. Trimming took 10 bases from V and 4 from J; bases not matched to a gene: 8. The CDR3: CAIPGLAVATGELFF. For the CDR3, the DNA is TGTGCCATCCCGGGACTAGCGGTCGCCACCGGGGAGCTGTTTTTT.

The chain combines TRBV12-3 or TRBV12-4 with TRBJ1-5, with D unclear. Trimming pared 5 bases from V and 9 bases from J, leaving 11 bases between. This CDR3 is 12 amino acids long. The CDR3 region has the DNA TGTGCCAGCAGTCCTACCCCCCGGCCCCAGCATTTT. Its translation is CASSPTPRPQHF.

This rearrangement joins TRBV2 to TRBJ1-6, with a possible D match to TRBD1 (5 bases). Deletions cut 7 bases from V and 8 bases from J, with 12 bases between. The CDR3 extends over 13 amino acids. CDR1 and CDR2 from the germline V gene are SNHLY and FYNNEI. CDR3 residues: CASKAGTDSPLHF. The DNA of the CDR3 is TGTGCCAGCAAGGCGGGGACGGATTCACCCCTCCACTTT.

This chain uses TRBV7-2 with TRBJ2-3, with 8 bases identical to TRBD2. Per germline, CDR1 SGHTA and CDR2 FQGNSA. With 5 bases clipped from V and 8 bases from J, the junction kept 15 bases outside the gene matches. This CDR3 spans 16 amino acids. Written as DNA, the CDR3 is TGTGCCAGCAGCCACCCCCAGCGGGAGTACCCCCCTACGCAGTATTTT. Amino acids: CASSHPQREYPPTQYF.

The chain couples TRBV7-9 to TRBJ2-2; unclear D gene. Trimming stripped 3 bases from V and 5 bases from J, with 13 bases between. The CDR3 runs to 15 residues. The germline gives CDR1 SEHNR, CDR2 FQNEAQ (reference sequence). The CDR3 reads CASSFHTPGTGELFF. The CDR3 DNA reads TGTGCCAGCAGCTTCCACACACCCGGGACCGGGGAGCTGTTTTTT. Full variable domain (rest looked up from reference TRBV7-9 and TRBJ2-2): DTGVSQNPRHKITKRGQNVTFRCDPISEHNRLYWYRQTLGQGPEFLTYFQNEAQLEKSRLLSDRFSAERPKGSFSTLEIQRTEQGDSAMYLCASSFHTPGTGELFFGEGSRLTVL.

This clone showed up just a few times. The chain couples TRBV6-4 to TRBJ2-7; 9 nucleotides line up with TRBD2. V was clipped by 0 bases and J by 2 bases; unmatched bases: 5. The CDR3 is made up of 16 amino acids. Per germline, CDR1 MRHNA and CDR2 SNTAGT. The CDR3 sequence is CASSDSPSGEPYEQYF. The CDR3 coding sequence is TGTGCCAGCAGTGACTCCCCTAGCGGGGAGCCCTACGAGCAGTACTTC.

V gene TRBV6-5 combines with J gene TRBJ2-3, with TRBD2 as a possible D gene (6 bases). V lost 2 bases and J 3 bases, leaving 6 bases between the germline ends. The CDR3 length is 13 residues. In germline, CDR1 is MNHEY, CDR2 SVGAGI. The CDR3 DNA is TGTGCCAGCAGTTACGGGACTACAGATACGCAGTATTTT. Amino acid sequence: CASSYGTTDTQYF.

This chain joins TRBV3-1 (or the pseudogene TRBV3-2) and TRBJ1-2; possible D gene TRBD1, 6 bases. The germline V and J ends were trimmed by 0 bases and 5 bases, with 16 bases remaining between them. The V gene's germline CDR1 is LGHDT and CDR2 YNNKEL (reference sequence). The CDR3 has 16 amino acids. The CDR3 coding sequence is TGTGCCAGCAGCCAAGAAGGGCGGGGGGCGCGATATGGCTACACCTTC. Protein sequence: CASSQEGRGARYGYTF.

The chain links TRBV19 to TRBJ2-7; 7 bases match TRBD2. The CDR3 sequence is 13 residues long. Trimming cost V 4 bases and J 0 bases; bases outside gene matches: 0. The germline V gene encodes CDR1 LNHDA and CDR2 SQIVND (reference sequence). The CDR3 bases are TGTGCCAGTAGTAGCGGGAGCTCCTACGAGCAGTACTTC. It is translated as CASSSGSSYEQYF.

This chain joins TRBV19 and TRBJ1-2; D is perhaps TRBD1 (5 bases). Trimming stripped 7 bases from V and 6 bases from J, with 15 bases between. The germline V gene has CDR1 LNHDA and CDR2 SQIVND (reference sequence). The CDR3 has 13 residues. The CDR3 region has the DNA TGTGCCAGTACTCCCGCGGGGGTGAATGGCTACACCTTC. It yields the protein CASTPAGVNGYTF.

This sequence joins TRBV6-5 and TRBJ2-5; the D gene is possibly TRBD1 (5 bases). Germline V lookup: CDR1 MNHEY, CDR2 SVGAGI. The CDR3 contains 14 residues. Trimming pared 4 bases from V and 2 bases from J, leaving 11 bases between. In DNA, the CDR3 is TGTGCCAGCAGTTCACCAGGGATTCAAGAGACCCAGTACTTC. Its protein is CASSSPGIQETQYF.

V and J are TRBV3-1 (or the pseudogene TRBV3-2) and TRBJ1-2; TRBD1 agrees at 8 bases. The CDR3 loop spans 17 amino acids. Germline CDR1 is LGHDT and CDR2 is YNNKEL (reference sequence). Unmatched junction bases numbered 7, after V lost 1 base and J lost 0 bases. The CDR3 bases are TGTGCCAGCAGCCAAGCGGGCAGGGGGCCGGCTAACTATGGCTACACCTTC. Protein product: CASSQAGRGPANYGYTF.

V gene TRBV2 combines with J gene TRBJ2-3; 8 nucleotides agree with TRBD2. V lost 2 bases and J lost 3; bases outside the gene matches: 10. Germline V lookup: CDR1 SNHLY, CDR2 FYNNEI. This CDR3 contains 17 residues. In DNA form, the CDR3 reads TGTGCCAGCAGTGAAAGCAGGAGCGGGAGAAGGACAGATACGCAGTATTTT. Protein sequence: CASSESRSGRRTDTQYF.

This clone was seen only once. This chain connects TRBV15 to TRBJ1-5, with 7 bases matching TRBD1. Germline loops: CDR1 LNHNV, CDR2 YYDKDF (reference sequence). Unmatched junction bases numbered 3, after V lost 6 bases and J lost 4 bases. This CDR3 comprises 13 residues. The chain's CDR3 is CATRGDRNQPQHF. CDR3 nucleotides: TGTGCCACCAGGGGGGACAGAAATCAGCCCCAGCATTTT.

The gene calls are TRBV10-3 and TRBJ1-2; no clear D gene. Germline loops: CDR1 ENHRY, CDR2 SYGVKD. This CDR3 contains 15 residues. The V and J ends lost 2 bases and 5 bases respectively, with 15 bases between them. Here the CDR3 reads CAISEAPHSRYGYTF. The CDR3 DNA follows: TGTGCCATCAGTGAGGCCCCACACTCGAGGTATGGCTACACCTTC.

This clone is a singleton in its sample. The V gene is TRBV28, the J gene TRBJ2-7, with 7 bases fitting TRBD1. Losses at the gene ends were 4 bases for V and 1 base for J; bases not matched to a gene: 10. This CDR3 is 16 amino acids long. Germline V gives CDR1 MDHEN, CDR2 SYDVKM. The CDR3 here is CASSSPGGMRSYEQYF. For the CDR3, the DNA is TGTGCCAGCAGTTCCCCAGGGGGTATGAGGTCCTACGAGCAGTACTTC.

This chain uses TRBV7-9 with TRBJ2-7; D gene unclear. V gave up 1 base and J gave up 7 bases, with 11 bases separating them. The germline CDR1 and CDR2 sequences are SEHNR and FQNEAQ (reference sequence). This CDR3 has 13 amino acids. DNA for the CDR3: TGTGCCAGCAGCTTAGGAGGTTCGGAAGAGCAGTACTTC. Translation: CASSLGGSEEQYF.

This clone showed up just once. J is TRBJ1-1 and V is TRBV30; D remains unclear. CDR1 and CDR2 from the germline V gene are GTSNPN and SVGIG (reference sequence). This CDR3 contains 14 residues. Trimming stripped 0 bases from V and 1 base from J, with 9 bases between. The CDR3 sequence is CAWSVEVRNTEAFF. CDR3 bases: TGTGCCTGGAGTGTAGAGGTTCGGAACACTGAAGCTTTCTTT.

The chain couples TRBV7-9 to TRBJ2-2; 9 nucleotides agree with TRBD1. Germline V lookup: CDR1 SEHNR, CDR2 FQNEAQ (reference sequence). CDR3 length: 14 amino acids. Germline trimming cut 8 bases from V and 1 base from J; bases unmatched to any gene: 2. The CDR3 sequence is CASGGQGNTGELFF. CDR3 nucleotide sequence: TGTGCCAGCGGGGGACAGGGGAACACCGGGGAGCTGTTTTTT.

This chain links TRBV6-5 with TRBJ1-3, with 7 positions matching TRBD1. The CDR3 loop spans 15 amino acids. CDR1 is MNHEY and CDR2 is SVGAGI in the germline V gene. The ends lost 2 bases at V and 3 bases at J; junction bases unmatched: 4. The CDR3 DNA is TGTGCCAGCAGTTACACTACAGGGGTTGGAAACACCATATATTTT. Its translation: CASSYTTGVGNTIYF.

The chain uses TRBV10-2 and TRBJ1-2; D is perhaps TRBD1 (6 bases). The V gene's germline CDR1 is WSHSY and CDR2 SAAADI. The CDR3 runs to 15 residues. V dropped 0 bases and J dropped 1 base, with 9 bases sitting between them. In DNA, the CDR3 is TGCGCCAGCAGTGAGTCTAGGGGGATTAACTATGGCTACACCTTC. This encodes CASSESRGINYGYTF.

V gene TRBV5-4 combines with J gene TRBJ2-7, with 7 bases lining up with TRBD1. Germline trimming cut 3 bases from V and 3 bases from J; bases unmatched to any gene: 3. Germline V gives CDR1 SGHNT, CDR2 YYREEE (reference sequence). The CDR3 extends over 13 amino acids. The CDR3 here is CASSWDRSYEQYF. CDR3 DNA sequence: TGTGCCAGCAGCTGGGACAGAAGCTACGAGCAGTACTTC.

The chain employs TRBV19 and TRBJ2-2; D is uncertain. The germline V gene has CDR1 LNHDA and CDR2 SQIVND (reference sequence). The ends were cut back, 5 bases at V and 3 bases at J, with 10 bases in the middle. The CDR3 runs 14 residues. CDR3 in amino acids: CASSGSRYTGELFF. CDR3 coding DNA: TGTGCCAGTAGTGGCTCGAGGTACACCGGGGAGCTGTTTTTT.

The chain uses TRBV5-4 and TRBJ1-1; D is unclear. Germline assignment: CDR1 SGHNT and CDR2 YYREEE (reference sequence). CDR3 length equals 11 residues. Trimming shortened V by 3 bases and J by 6 bases, and 6 bases separated the two germline ends. This chain's CDR3 is CASSSDSEAFF. CDR3 in DNA: TGTGCCAGCAGCTCGGACTCTGAAGCTTTCTTT.

The chain is built from TRBV10-3 and TRBJ1-3; 10 bases align to TRBD1. This CDR3 has 15 amino acids. The germline V gene has CDR1 ENHRY and CDR2 SYGVKD. The ends lost 5 bases at V and 2 bases at J; junction bases unmatched: 3. DNA for the CDR3: TGTGCCATCAGTACCGGGACAGGGGCTGGAAACACCATATATTTT. Its translation is CAISTGTGAGNTIYF.

V is TRBV18 and J is TRBJ2-7; 7 bases fit TRBD2. Germline lookup yields CDR1 KGHSH and CDR2 LQKENI. V shed 5 bases and J 3 bases; nucleotides not matched to a gene: 19. There are 18 residues in the CDR3. CDR3 nucleotide sequence: TGTGCCAGCTCAGAGGGGTTATTGCGGGAGTTCCATAACTACGAGCAGTACTTC. Protein: CASSEGLLREFHNYEQYF.

The chain joins TRBV27 to TRBJ2-4; a weak D match, TRBD2 (6 bases). This CDR3 is built from 14 residues. The germline CDR1 and CDR2 sequences are MNHEY and SMNVEV (reference sequence). V dropped 2 bases and J dropped 2 bases, with 7 bases sitting between them. Here the CDR3 DNA reads TGTGCCAGCAGTTTAGGGGGGACCAAAAACATTCAGTACTTC. This sequence encodes CASSLGGTKNIQYF.